The T cell receptor beta chain described here comes from a study of blood T cell repertoires in COVID-19. Across the whole study: Specimens from acute and convalescent COVID-19 originated in the United States, Italy and Spain.

Study processing details: Reference gene primer amplification in the assay estimated nucleated cell counts. The repertoire was sequenced with immunoSEQ multiplex PCR; TCRdb's copy has only in-frame clones and lacks some. The V and J calls and clone size come from that table; D and trimming were worked out from the DNA. This table holds 70,000 to 80,000 clones, about nine tenths found once. The CDR3 covers 14 residues. Germline loops: CDR1 MNHEY, CDR2 SVGEGT. V shed 0 bases, J shed 3 bases, and the junction held 2 bases outside the gene matches. Sample: peripheral blood. The origin of this receptor is a woman aged 45-59 years with acute or convalescent COVID-19. J is TRBJ2-7 and V is TRBV6-2 or TRBV6-3; TRBD1 matches at 7 bases. The CDR3 sequence is CASSYSPGGYEQYF. In DNA, the CDR3 is TGTGCCAGCAGTTACTCTCCAGGGGGCTACGAGCAGTACTTC.